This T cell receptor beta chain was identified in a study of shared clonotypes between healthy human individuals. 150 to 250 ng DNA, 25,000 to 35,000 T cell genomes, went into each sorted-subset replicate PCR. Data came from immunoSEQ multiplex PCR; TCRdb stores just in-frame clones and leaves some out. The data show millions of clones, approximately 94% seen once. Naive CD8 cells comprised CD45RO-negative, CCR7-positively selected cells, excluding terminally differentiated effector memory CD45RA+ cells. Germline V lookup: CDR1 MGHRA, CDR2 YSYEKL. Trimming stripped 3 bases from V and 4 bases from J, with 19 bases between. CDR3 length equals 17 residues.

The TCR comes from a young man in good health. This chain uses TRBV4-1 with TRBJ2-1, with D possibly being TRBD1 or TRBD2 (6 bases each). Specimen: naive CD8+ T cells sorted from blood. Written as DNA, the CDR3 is TGCGCCAGCAGCCACCGCCCCTCGGGGGCCTTATACAATGAGCAGTTCTTC. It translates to CASSHRPSGALYNEQFF.